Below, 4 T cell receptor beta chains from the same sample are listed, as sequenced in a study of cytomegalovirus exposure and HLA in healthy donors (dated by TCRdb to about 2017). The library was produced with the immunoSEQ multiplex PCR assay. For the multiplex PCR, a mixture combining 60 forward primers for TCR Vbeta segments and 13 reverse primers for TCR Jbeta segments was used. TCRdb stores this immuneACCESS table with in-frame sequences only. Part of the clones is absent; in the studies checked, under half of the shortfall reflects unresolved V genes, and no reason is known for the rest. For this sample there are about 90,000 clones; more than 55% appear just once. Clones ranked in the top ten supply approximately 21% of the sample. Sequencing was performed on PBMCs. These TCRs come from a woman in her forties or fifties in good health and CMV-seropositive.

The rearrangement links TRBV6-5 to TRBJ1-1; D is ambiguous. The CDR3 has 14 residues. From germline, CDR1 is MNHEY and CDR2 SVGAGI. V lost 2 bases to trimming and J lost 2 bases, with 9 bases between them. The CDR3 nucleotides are TGTGCCAGCAGTTACGGGCAGGCAAACACTGAAGCTTTCTTT. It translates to CASSYGQANTEAFF.

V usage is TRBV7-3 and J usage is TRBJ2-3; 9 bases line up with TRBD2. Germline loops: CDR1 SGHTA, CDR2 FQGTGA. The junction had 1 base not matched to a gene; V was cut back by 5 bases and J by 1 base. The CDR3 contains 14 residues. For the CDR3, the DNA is TGTGCCAGCAGCCGACTAGCGGGCACAGATACGCAGTATTTT. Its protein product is CASSRLAGTDTQYF.

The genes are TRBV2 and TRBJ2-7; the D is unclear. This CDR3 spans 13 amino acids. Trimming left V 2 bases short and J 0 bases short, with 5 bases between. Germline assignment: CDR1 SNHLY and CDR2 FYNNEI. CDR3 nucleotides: TGTGCCAGCAGTGAATATAGCTCCTACGAGCAGTACTTC. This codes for CASSEYSSYEQYF.

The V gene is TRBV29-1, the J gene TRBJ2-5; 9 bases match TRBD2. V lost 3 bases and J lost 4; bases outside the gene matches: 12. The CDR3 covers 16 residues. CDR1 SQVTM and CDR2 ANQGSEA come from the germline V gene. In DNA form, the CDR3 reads TGCAGCGTTGATAGTCTAGCGGGGAAAAAGGGAGAGACCCAGTACTTC. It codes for CSVDSLAGKKGETQYF.